This TCR beta chain was profiled in a study of glioma-infiltrating T cells after dendritic cell vaccination. At the level of the study: Dendritic cell vaccination trial patients had either newly diagnosed or recurrent glioblastoma.

This CDR3 spans 17 amino acids. In germline, CDR1 is SGHTS, CDR2 YDEGEE. Trimming left V 1 base short and J 0 bases short, with 13 bases between. Concerning this clone itself: Its target is not known.

Whole-study results and caveats: Survival was not directly related to TCR clonality in these patients. Patients with more pretreatment TILs had longer time to progression and survival.

The assay was immunoSEQ multiplex PCR, and TCRdb's table has in-frame clones only and misses some. The repertoire includes 50,000 to 65,000 clones, more than 75% of them detected once, and roughly 9% sits in the top ten. Regarding time point: after dendritic cell vaccination, including at tumor progression/relapse. All glioblastoma patients lacked an isocitrate dehydrogenase mutation. V is TRBV5-8 and J is TRBJ1-4, with D uncertain. This TCR was sampled from a human donor with glioblastoma. The specimen was blood, collected after dendritic cell vaccination. CDR3 loop: CASSLPREGATNEKLFF. CDR3 in DNA: TGTGCCAGCAGCTTGCCACGGGAGGGTGCAACTAATGAAAAACTGTTTTTT.